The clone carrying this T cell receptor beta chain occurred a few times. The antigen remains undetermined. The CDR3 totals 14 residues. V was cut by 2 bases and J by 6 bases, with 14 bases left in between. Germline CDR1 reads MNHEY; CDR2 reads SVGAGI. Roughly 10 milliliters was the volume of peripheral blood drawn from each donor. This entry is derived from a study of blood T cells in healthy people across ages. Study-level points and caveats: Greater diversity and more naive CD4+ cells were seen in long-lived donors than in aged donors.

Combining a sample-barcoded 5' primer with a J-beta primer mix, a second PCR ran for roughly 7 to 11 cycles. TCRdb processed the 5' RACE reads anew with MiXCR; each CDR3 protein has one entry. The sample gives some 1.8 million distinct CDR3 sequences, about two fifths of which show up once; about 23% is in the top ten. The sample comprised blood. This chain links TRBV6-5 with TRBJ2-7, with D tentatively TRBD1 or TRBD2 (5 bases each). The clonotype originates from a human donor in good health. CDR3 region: CASSYRDGESEQYF. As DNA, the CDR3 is TGTGCCAGCAGTTACCGGGACGGTGAGTCCGAGCAGTACTTC.